This TCR beta chain was recorded in a study of metastatic and nonmetastatic thyroid tumors (dated by TCRdb to 2018 to 2020). Regarding the research as a whole: The researchers compared repertoires between peripheral blood samples and tumor or nodule tissue samples from patients with malignant or benign thyroid disease.

Before undergoing thyroid surgery, none of the patients had been given any kind of treatment. Patient clinical samples collected from about 2012 to 2019 were retrospectively analysed using T-cell receptor beta sequencing. From cysteine to phenylalanine, the CDR3 is 14 amino acids long. Just CDR3 DNA is preserved here, 42 bases in frame from base 1. The germline V gene sets CDR1 to SGHRS and CDR2 to YFSETQ. V is shortened by 7 bases, J by 4 bases, and the region joining them spans 17 bases. The full study reports these points: In both blood and tumor samples, TCR beta diversity was reported to be significantly higher in malignant tumors than in benign nodules.

This clone was seen ten or more times. Its antigen target is currently unknown. No per-base quality is available; no much larger clone lies one base away. Libraries were prepared through PCR. Sequenced on an Illumina HiSeq 4000. The TCR beta-chain CDR3 region of each patient was profiled by high-throughput sequencing. Per the source publication's procedure: A classifier to discriminate distant-metastatic papillary thyroid cancer patients was built from CDR3 differences across clinicopathological groups. To measure repertoire diversity the researchers used the Shannon index, while the Morisita-Horn index served to gauge how similar the tumor and blood repertoires were. TCRdb reprocessed the public reads (quality trimming at Q25 with fastp, clone calling with MiXCR) and kept in-frame beta chains. These V and J calls derive from TCRdb rather than the authors' analysis. Across this sample there are about 24,000 clones, with about 21% seen only once. The ten largest clones represent 10% to 15% of the sample.

The chain is encoded by TRBV5-1 joined to TRBJ1-1; TRBD1 is possibly the D segment (5 matching bases). Sequencing used blood. The clonotype originates from a male donor with papillary thyroid cancer or a benign thyroid nodule (not recorded which). Some clones in this sample may be carry-over from other donors' samples. The CDR3 sequence is CASSDTGGITEAFF. The DNA is TGCGCCAGCTCTGATACTGGGGGGATCACTGAAGCTTTCTTT.